This T cell receptor beta chain was captured by sequencing in a study of blood T cell repertoires in COVID-19. As for the study in general: The United States, Italy and Spain supplied acute and convalescent COVID-19 samples. T cells, B-cell-depleted T cells, or PBMCs supplied cDNA or gDNA.

The CDR3 sequence is 15 residues long. Trimming at V came to 2 bases and at J to 4 bases, leaving 4 bases not matched to a gene. Germline assignment: CDR1 MNHNS and CDR2 SASEGT. In the authors' workflow: Using reference gene primer amplification, nucleated cell counts were estimated. The table came from immunoSEQ multiplex PCR; TCRdb's copy has only in-frame clones and leaves some out. The D gene and trimming were derived from the DNA, and the V and J assignments and clone size from that table. The table records roughly 250,000 clones, over 70% of them present only once. This clone was found a few times.

Sequenced: peripheral blood. The TCR comes from a woman older than 75 with acute or convalescent COVID-19. The chain has TRBV6-1 and TRBJ2-7; 11 positions match TRBD1. The CDR3 region is CASSEPGTGGYEQYF. CDR3 in DNA: TGTGCCAGCAGTGAACCGGGGACAGGGGGGTACGAGCAGTACTTC.